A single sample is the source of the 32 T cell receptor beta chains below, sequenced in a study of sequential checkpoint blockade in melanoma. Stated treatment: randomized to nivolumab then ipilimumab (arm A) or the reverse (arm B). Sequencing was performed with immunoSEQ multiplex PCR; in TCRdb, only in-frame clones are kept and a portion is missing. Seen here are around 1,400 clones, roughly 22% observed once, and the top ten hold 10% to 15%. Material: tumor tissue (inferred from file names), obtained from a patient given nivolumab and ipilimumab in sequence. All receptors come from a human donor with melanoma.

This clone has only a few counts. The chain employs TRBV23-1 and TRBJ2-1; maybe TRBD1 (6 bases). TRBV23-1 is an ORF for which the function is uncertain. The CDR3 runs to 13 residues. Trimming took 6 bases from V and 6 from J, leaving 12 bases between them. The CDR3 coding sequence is TGCGCCAGCAGCTTCACAGGGTCCAATGAGCAGTTCTTC. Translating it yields CASSFTGSNEQFF.

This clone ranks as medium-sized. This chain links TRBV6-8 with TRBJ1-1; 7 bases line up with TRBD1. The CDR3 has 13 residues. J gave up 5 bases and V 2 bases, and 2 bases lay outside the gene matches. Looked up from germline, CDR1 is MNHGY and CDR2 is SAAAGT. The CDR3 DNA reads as TGTGCCAGCAGTTACGGGACAGCGACTGAAGCTTTCTTT. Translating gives CASSYGTATEAFF.

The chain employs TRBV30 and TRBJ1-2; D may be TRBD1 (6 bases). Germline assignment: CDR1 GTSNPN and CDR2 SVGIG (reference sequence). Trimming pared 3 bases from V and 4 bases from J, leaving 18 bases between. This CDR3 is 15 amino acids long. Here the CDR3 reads CAWSPPGGGLYGYTF. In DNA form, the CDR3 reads TGTGCCTGGAGCCCCCCGGGTGGGGGCCTCTATGGCTACACCTTC.

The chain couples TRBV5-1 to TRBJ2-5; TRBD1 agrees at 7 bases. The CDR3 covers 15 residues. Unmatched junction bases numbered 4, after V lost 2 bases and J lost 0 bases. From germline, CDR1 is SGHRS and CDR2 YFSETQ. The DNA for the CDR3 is TGCGCCAGCAGCTTAGGGGGACAGAACCAAGAGACCCAGTACTTC. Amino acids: CASSLGGQNQETQYF.

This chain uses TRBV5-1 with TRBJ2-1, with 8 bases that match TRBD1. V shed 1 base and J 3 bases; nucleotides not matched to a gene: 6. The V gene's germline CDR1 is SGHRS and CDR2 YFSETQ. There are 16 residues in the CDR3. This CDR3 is CASSLRTGRSYNEQFF. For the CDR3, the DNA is TGCGCCAGCAGCTTGAGGACAGGGCGAAGCTACAATGAGCAGTTCTTC.

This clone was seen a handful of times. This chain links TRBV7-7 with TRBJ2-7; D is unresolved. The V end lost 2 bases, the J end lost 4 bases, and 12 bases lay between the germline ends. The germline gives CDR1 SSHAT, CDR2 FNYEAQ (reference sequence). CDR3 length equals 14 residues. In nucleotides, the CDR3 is TGTGCCAGCAGCTTAATGGCATTCGCTTACGAGCAGTACTTC. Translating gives CASSLMAFAYEQYF.

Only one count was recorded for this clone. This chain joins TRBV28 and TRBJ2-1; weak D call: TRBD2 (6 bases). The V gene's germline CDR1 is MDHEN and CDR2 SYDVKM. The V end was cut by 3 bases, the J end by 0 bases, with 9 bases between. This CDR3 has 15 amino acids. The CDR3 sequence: CASSLRGSSYNEQFF. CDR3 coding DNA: TGTGCCAGCAGTTTGCGGGGCAGCTCCTACAATGAGCAGTTCTTC.

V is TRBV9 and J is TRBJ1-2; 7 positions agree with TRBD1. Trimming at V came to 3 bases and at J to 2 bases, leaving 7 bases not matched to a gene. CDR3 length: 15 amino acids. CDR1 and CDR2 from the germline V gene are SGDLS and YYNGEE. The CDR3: CASSARDSGNYGYTF. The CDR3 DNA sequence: TGTGCCAGCAGCGCCCGGGACAGCGGGAACTATGGCTACACCTTC.

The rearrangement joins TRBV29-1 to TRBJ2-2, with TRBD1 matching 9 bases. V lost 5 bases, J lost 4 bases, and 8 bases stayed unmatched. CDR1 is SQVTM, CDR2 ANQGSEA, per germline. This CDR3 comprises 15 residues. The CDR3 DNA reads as TGCAGCGTTCTACAGGGGGCGCAGAGCACCGGGGAGCTGTTTTTT. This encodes CSVLQGAQSTGELFF.

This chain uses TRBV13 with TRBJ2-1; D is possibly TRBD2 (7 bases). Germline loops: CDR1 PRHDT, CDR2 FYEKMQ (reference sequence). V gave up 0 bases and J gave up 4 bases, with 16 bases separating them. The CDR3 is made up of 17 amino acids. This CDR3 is CASSLGGAGASYNEQFF. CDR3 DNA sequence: TGTGCCAGCAGCTTAGGGGGGGCGGGAGCTTCATACAATGAGCAGTTCTTC.

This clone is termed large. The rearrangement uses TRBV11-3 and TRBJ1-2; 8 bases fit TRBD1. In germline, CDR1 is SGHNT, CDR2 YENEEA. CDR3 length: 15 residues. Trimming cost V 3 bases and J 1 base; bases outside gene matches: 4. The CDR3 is CASSLEGQVNYGYTF. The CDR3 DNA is TGTGCCAGCAGCTTGGAGGGACAGGTTAACTATGGCTACACCTTC.

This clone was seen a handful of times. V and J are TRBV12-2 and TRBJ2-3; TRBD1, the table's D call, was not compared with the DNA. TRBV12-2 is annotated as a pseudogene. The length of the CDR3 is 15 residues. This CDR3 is CASSSGAPSTDTQYF. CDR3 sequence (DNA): TGTGCCAGTTCTTCAGGGGCCCCTAGCACAGATACGCAGTATTTT.

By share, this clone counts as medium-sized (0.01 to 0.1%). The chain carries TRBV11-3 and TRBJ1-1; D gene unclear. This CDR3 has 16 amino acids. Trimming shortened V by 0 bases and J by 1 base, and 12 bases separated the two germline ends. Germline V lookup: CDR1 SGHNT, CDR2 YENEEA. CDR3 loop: CASSLEWKVRNTEAFF. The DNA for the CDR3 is TGTGCCAGCAGCTTAGAATGGAAGGTGCGGAACACTGAAGCTTTCTTT.

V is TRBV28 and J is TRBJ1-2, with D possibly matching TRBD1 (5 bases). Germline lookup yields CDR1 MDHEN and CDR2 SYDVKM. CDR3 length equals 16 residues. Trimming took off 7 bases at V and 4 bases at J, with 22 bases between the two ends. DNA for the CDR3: TGTGCCAGCACCCAACCTAAGGGGCTCCTCCTCTATGGCTACACCTTC. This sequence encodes CASTQPKGLLLYGYTF.

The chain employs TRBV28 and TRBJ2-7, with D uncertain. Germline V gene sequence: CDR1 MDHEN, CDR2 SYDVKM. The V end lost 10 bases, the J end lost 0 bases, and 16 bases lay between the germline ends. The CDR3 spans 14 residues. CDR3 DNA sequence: TGTGCCACCCTGGGGTACTCCGCCTCCTACGAGCAGTACTTC. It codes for CATLGYSASYEQYF.

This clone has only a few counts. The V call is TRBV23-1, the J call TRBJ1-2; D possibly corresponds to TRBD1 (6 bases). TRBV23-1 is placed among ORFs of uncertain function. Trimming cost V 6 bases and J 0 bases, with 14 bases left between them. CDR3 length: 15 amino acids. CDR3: CASSQPTGPNYGYTF. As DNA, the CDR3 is TGCGCCAGCAGCCAACCGACAGGACCTAACTATGGCTACACCTTC.

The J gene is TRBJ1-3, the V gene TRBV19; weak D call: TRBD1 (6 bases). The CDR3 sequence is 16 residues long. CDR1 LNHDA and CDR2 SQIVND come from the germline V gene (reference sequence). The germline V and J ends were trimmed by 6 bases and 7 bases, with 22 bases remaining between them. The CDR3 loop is CASRFQGRSEGNTIYF. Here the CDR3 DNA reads TGTGCCAGTAGGTTCCAGGGGCGATCCGAGGGGAACACCATATATTTT.

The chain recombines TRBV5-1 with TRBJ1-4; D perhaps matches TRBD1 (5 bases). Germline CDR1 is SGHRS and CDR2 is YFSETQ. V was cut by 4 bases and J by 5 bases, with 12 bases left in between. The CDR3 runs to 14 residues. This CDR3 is CASSPWDGNEKLFF. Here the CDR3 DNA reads TGCGCCAGCAGCCCATGGGACGGGAATGAAAAACTGTTTTTT.

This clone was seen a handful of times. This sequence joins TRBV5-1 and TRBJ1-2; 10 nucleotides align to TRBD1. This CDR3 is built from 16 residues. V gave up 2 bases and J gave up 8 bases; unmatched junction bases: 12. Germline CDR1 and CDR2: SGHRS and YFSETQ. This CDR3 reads CASSFGTGVLTGGYTF. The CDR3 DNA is TGCGCCAGCAGCTTTGGGACAGGGGTCCTCACGGGGGGCTACACCTTC.

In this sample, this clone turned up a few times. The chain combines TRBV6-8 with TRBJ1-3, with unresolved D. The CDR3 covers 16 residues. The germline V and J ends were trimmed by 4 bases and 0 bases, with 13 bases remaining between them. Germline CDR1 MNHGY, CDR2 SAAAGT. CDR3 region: CASSLDPGNSGNTIYF. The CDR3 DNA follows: TGTGCCAGCAGTTTAGACCCCGGGAACTCTGGAAACACCATATATTTT.

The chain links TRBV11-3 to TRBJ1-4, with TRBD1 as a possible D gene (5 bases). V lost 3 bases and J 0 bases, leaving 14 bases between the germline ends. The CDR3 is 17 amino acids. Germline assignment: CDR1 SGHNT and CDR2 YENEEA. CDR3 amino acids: CASSFAGTDATNEKLFF. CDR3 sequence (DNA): TGTGCCAGCAGCTTCGCAGGGACTGATGCAACTAATGAAAAACTGTTTTTT.

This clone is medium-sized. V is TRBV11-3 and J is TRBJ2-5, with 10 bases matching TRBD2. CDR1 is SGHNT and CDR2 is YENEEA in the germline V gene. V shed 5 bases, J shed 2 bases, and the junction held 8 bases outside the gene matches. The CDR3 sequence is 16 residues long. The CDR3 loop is CASSGFSGRSQETQYF. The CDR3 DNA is TGTGCCAGCAGCGGATTTAGCGGGAGGTCGCAAGAGACCCAGTACTTC.

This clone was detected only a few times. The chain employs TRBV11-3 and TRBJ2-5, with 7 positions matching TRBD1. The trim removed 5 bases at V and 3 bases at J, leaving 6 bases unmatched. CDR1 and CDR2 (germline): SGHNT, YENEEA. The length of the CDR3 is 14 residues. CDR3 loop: CASSLGQEKETQYF. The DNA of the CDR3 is TGTGCCAGCAGCCTTGGACAGGAGAAAGAGACCCAGTACTTC.

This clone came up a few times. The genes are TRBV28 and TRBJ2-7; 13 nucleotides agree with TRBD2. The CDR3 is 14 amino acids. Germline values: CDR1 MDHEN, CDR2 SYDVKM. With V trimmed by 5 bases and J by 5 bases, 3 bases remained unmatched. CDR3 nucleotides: TGTGCCAGCAGTCAAGGGACTAGCGGGAACGAGCAGTACTTC. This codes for CASSQGTSGNEQYF.

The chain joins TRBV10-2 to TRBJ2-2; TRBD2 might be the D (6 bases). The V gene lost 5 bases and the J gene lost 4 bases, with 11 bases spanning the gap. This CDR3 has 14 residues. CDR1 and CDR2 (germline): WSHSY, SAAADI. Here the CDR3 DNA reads TGCGCCAGCAGTACGGGAGAACCCACCGGGGAGCTGTTTTTT. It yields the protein CASSTGEPTGELFF.

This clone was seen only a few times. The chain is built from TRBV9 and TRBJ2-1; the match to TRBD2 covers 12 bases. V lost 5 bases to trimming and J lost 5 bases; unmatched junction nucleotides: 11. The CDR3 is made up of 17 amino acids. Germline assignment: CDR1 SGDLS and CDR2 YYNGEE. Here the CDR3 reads CASRPNLAGGPNNEQFF. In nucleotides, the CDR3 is TGTGCCAGCAGGCCCAACCTAGCGGGAGGGCCTAACAATGAGCAGTTCTTC.

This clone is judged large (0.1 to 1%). The CDR3 DNA follows: TGTGCCAGCAGCTCCCCGGTGGCCGTCCTCGGATCCGGCTACACCTTC. Encoded protein: CASSSPVAVLGSGYTF. The V gene is TRBV28, the J gene TRBJ1-2; D is undetermined. CDR1 is MDHEN and CDR2 is SYDVKM in the germline V gene. The CDR3 extends over 16 amino acids. Trimming left V 6 bases short and J 8 bases short, with 25 bases between.

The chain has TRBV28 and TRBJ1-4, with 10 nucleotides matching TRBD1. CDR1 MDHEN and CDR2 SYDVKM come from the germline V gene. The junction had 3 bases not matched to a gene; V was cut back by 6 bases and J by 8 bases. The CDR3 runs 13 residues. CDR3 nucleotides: TGTGCCAGCAGGGACAGGGGGAGGGAAAAACTGTTTTTT. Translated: CASRDRGREKLFF.

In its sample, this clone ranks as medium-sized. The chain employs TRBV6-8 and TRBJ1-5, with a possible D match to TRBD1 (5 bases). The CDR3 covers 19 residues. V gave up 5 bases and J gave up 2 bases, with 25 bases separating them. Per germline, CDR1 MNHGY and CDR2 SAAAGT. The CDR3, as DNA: TGTGCCAGCAGTCACCCCGGGGGAGGGGCGGTTCGTGGCAATCAGCCCCAGCATTTT. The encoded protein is CASSHPGGGAVRGNQPQHF.

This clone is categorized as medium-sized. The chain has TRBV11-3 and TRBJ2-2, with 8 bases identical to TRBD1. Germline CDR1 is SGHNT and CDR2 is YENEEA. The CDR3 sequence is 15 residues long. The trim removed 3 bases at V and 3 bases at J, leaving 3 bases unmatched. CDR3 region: CASSFQGAHTGELFF. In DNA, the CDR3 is TGTGCCAGCAGCTTTCAGGGGGCCCACACCGGGGAGCTGTTTTTT.

The chain's CDR3 is CASSPPTGRRSDYGYTF. In DNA, the CDR3 is TGTGCCAGTAGTCCCCCAACGGGCAGAAGGTCGGACTATGGCTACACCTTC. The rearrangement joins TRBV19 to TRBJ1-2; no reliable D call. Germline V gene lookup returns CDR1 LNHDA and CDR2 SQIVND (reference sequence). V lost 5 bases to trimming and J lost 3 bases, with 22 bases between them. The CDR3 runs 17 residues.

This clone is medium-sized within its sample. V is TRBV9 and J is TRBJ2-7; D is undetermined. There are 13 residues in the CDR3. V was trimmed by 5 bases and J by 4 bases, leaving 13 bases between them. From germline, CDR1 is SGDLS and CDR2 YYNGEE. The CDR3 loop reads CASSEGLLYEQYF. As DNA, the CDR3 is TGTGCCAGCAGTGAAGGGCTGTTGTACGAGCAGTACTTC.